The clone carrying this TCR beta chain was seen only a few times. What it binds is unknown. The sequenced template was cDNA made from the entire isolated RNA. Generated by immunoSEQ multiplex PCR, the TCRdb table keeps only in-frame clones and is missing some. The table lists 300,000 to 450,000 clones, around 13% of them singletons, with about 0.01% in the top ten. The data were obtained in a study of beta chain features in type 1 diabetes. The overall study: The patient and healthy donor groups were comparable for age, gender and cell yields.

V lost 6 bases, J lost 3 bases, and 10 bases stayed unmatched. Per germline, CDR1 PRHDT and CDR2 FYEKMQ (reference sequence). This CDR3 contains 15 residues. Study-wide findings and caveats: There were fewer insertions and more deletions at the VDJ junctions of type 1 diabetes patients. There was a possibility that cDNA sequencing over-represented cells with high TCR expression. Any PCR bias toward short templates would affect both groups alike. A moderate, significant TCRB CDR3 shortening appeared in type 1 diabetes across four CD4+ subsets.

The sample taken for sequencing was naive CD4+ T cells from blood. This sequence joins TRBV13 and TRBJ2-7; 8 positions agree with TRBD1. The sequence derives from a young woman with type 1 diabetes. The CDR3 sequence: CASRSGTGGDYEQYF. DNA for the CDR3: TGTGCCAGCAGGTCCGGGACAGGAGGGGACTACGAGCAGTACTTC.